These T cell receptor beta chains were read from a single sample in a study of blood T cell repertoires in COVID-19. Profiled with immunoSEQ multiplex PCR; TCRdb holds only in-frame clones, not every one. The top ten clones hold roughly a tenth of a sample with approximately 300,000 clones, approximately 89% of them seen once. Sequenced sample: PBMCs or T cells enriched from blood (not recorded which). These receptors came from a woman aged 25 to 39 who had recovered from COVID-19. The CDR3 runs from the conserved cysteine through the conserved F or W. The D gene is left open where the match is weak. Clone size is given for some rows only: seen once, a few or many times, or a class if the clone is expanded.

>TRBJ1-6|NA|TRBV2|NA
CASSERAMDNSPLHF
TGTGCCAGCAGTGAGAGGGCAATGGATAATTCACCCCTCCACTTT
>TRBJ2-1|NA|TRBV30|NA
CACGGAYNEQFF
TGTGCCTGTGGGGGCGCCTACAATGAGCAGTTCTTC
>TRBJ1-4|NA|TRBV6-5|NA
CASSSDRFNEKLFF
TGTGCCAGCAGTAGCGACAGGTTTAATGAAAAACTGTTTTTT
>TRBJ1-5|TRBD1|TRBV27|NA
CASRGGTGAHSNQPQHF
TGTGCCAGCAGGGGGGGGACAGGGGCCCATAGCAATCAGCCCCAGCATTTT
>TRBJ2-7|NA|TRBV20-1|NA
CSVSGYEQYF
TGCAGTGTATCGGGATACGAGCAGTACTTC
>TRBJ2-5|TRBD1|TRBV18|NA
CASSPLRAGTGGETQYF
TGTGCCAGCTCACCACTACGCGCCGGGACAGGGGGAGAGACCCAGTACTTC
>TRBJ2-2|TRBD1|TRBV5-5|NA
CASSLEIRTGGDTGELFF
TGTGCCAGCAGCTTGGAAATTAGGACAGGGGGGGACACCGGGGAGCTGTTTTTT
>TRBJ2-1|TRBD1|TRBV30|NA
CACEDRGPTDEQFF
TGTGCCTGTGAAGACAGGGGGCCTACGGATGAGCAGTTCTTC
>TRBJ2-5|NA|TRBV7-2|NA
CASSIQDQETQYF
TGTGCCAGCAGCATACAGGACCAAGAGACCCAGTACTTC
>TRBJ2-2|NA|TRBV19|NA
CASSIQNAGELFF
TGTGCCAGTAGTATACAGAACGCCGGGGAGCTGTTTTTT
>TRBJ2-1|NA|TRBV4-2|NA
CASSPEGSSVMRFF
TGTGCCAGCAGCCCCGAGGGTAGCAGCGTGATGAGGTTCTTC
>TRBJ1-1|TRBD1|TRBV11-2|NA
CASSPGQVNTEAFF
TGTGCCAGCAGCCCAGGACAGGTGAACACTGAAGCTTTCTTT
>TRBJ1-5|NA|TRBV15|NA
CATTGDRGGNQPQHF
TGTGCCACCACTGGAGATCGAGGTGGCAATCAGCCCCAGCATTTT
>TRBJ2-5|NA|TRBV5-6|many
CASSSQTGSQETQYF
TGTGCCAGCAGCTCACAAACAGGTTCCCAAGAGACCCAGTACTTC
>TRBJ2-7|TRBD2|TRBV7-6|NA
CASSLEPRGTSDSYEQYF
TGTGCCAGCAGCTTAGAACCCCGAGGGACTAGCGACTCCTACGAGCAGTACTTC
>TRBJ2-7|TRBD2|TRBV4-1|NA
CASSQQGLAGNEQYF
TGCGCCAGCAGCCAGCAAGGACTAGCGGGTAACGAGCAGTACTTC
>TRBJ1-1|NA|TRBV18|NA
CASSPSSEAFF
TGTGCCAGCTCACCAAGCTCGGAAGCTTTCTTT
>TRBJ2-3|NA|TRBV29-1|NA
CSHFYIGAESTDTQYF
TGCAGCCACTTTTATATAGGAGCGGAGAGCACAGATACGCAGTATTTT
>TRBJ1-2|NA|TRBV9|NA
CASSAAGGYTF
TGTGCCAGCAGCGCTGCAGGTGGCTACACCTTC
>TRBJ2-7|TRBD1|TRBV30|NA
CAWGDRTRGGEQYF
TGTGCCTGGGGGGACAGGACAAGAGGGGGCGAGCAGTACTTC
>TRBJ1-2|NA|TRBV13|NA
CASSLLDSGYGYTF
TGTGCCAGCAGCTTACTCGACAGTGGCTATGGCTACACCTTC
>TRBJ2-3|TRBD2|TRBV4-1|NA
CASGSSGIREDTQYF
TGCGCCAGCGGATCTAGCGGGATCCGGGAGGATACGCAGTATTTT
>TRBJ2-1|TRBD2|TRBV28|NA
CASSLMSSGRPINEQFF
TGTGCCAGCAGTTTAATGTCTAGCGGGAGGCCCATCAATGAGCAGTTCTTC
>TRBJ1-2|NA|TRBV27|NA
CASSLRTDSMGYTF
TGTGCCAGCAGTTTACGGACGGACAGCATGGGGTACACCTTC
>TRBJ1-2|NA|TRBV18|NA
CASSPGEVSRGNYGYTF
TGTGCCAGCTCGCCAGGGGAAGTCTCCCGGGGAAACTATGGCTACACCTTC
>TRBJ1-4|TRBD1|TRBV6-5|NA
CASRGDSNEKLFF
TGTGCCAGCAGGGGGGACAGTAATGAAAAACTGTTTTTT
>TRBJ2-7|NA|TRBV5-1|NA
CASSRDRDGGMYEQYF
TGCGCCAGCAGCCGAGACCGGGACGGGGGTATGTACGAGCAGTACTTC
>TRBJ1-6|NA|TRBV30|NA
CAWSVPGQGRSPLHF
TGTGCCTGGAGTGTACCCGGGCAGGGGCGCTCACCCCTCCACTTT
>TRBJ2-3|TRBD2|TRBV19|NA
CASRVGTSRPDTQYF
TGTGCCAGTAGAGTCGGGACTAGCAGGCCAGATACGCAGTATTTT
>TRBJ1-5|NA|TRBV19|NA
CASRSEYSNQPQHF
TGTGCCAGTAGATCTGAGTATAGCAATCAGCCCCAGCATTTT
>TRBJ2-1|NA|TRBV27|few
CASSGDWAGSYNEQFF
TGTGCCAGCAGTGGGGATTGGGCGGGATCCTACAATGAGCAGTTCTTC